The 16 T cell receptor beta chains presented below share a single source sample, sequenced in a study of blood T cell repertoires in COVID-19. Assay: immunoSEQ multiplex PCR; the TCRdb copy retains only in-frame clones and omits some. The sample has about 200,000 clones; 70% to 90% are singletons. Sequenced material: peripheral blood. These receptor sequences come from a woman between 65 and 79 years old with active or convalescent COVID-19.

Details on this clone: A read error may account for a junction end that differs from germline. CDR3 nucleotide sequence: TGTGCCAGCAGCTTCCCGACTAGCGGGAGTTTAGTCTTC. Protein sequence: CASSFPTSGSLVF. V is TRBV7-9 and J is TRBJ2-1; 12 bases match TRBD2. Germline CDR1 is SEHNR and CDR2 is FQNEAQ (reference sequence). The CDR3 runs 13 residues.

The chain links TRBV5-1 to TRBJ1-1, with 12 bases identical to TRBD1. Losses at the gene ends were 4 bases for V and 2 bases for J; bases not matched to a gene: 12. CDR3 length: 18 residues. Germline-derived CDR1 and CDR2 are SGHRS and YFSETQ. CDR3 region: CASSPFGTGGARNTEAFF. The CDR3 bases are TGCGCCAGCAGCCCCTTCGGGACAGGGGGCGCGAGAAACACTGAAGCTTTCTTT. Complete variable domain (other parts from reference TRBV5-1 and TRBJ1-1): KAGVTQTPRYLIKTRGQQVTLSCSPISGHRSVSWYQQTPGQGLQFLFEYFSETQRNKGNFPGRFSGRQFSNSRSEMNVSTLELGDSALYLCASSPFGTGGARNTEAFFGQGTRLTVV.

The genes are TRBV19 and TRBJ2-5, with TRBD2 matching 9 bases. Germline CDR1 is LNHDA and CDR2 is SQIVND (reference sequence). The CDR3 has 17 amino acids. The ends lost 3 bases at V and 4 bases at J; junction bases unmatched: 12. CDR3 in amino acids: CASSIPGYLAGSETQYF. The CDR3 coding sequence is TGTGCCAGTAGTATCCCCGGGTATCTAGCGGGATCAGAGACCCAGTACTTC.

The CDR3 is CASRLDRAEFF. The CDR3, as DNA: TGTGCCAGCAGGCTCGACAGGGCTGAGTTCTTC. The chain links TRBV6-5 to TRBJ2-1; 7 bases agree with TRBD1. The CDR3 loop spans 11 amino acids. Germline CDR1 and CDR2: MNHEY and SVGAGI. Trimming cost V 6 bases and J 14 bases; bases outside gene matches: 7.

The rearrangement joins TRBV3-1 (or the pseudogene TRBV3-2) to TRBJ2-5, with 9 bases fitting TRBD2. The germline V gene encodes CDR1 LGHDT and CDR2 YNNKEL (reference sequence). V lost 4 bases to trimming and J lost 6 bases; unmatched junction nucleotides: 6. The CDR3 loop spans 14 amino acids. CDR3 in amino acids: CASSLGAGGKTQYF. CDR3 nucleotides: TGTGCCAGCAGCCTAGGTGCGGGAGGGAAGACCCAGTACTTC.

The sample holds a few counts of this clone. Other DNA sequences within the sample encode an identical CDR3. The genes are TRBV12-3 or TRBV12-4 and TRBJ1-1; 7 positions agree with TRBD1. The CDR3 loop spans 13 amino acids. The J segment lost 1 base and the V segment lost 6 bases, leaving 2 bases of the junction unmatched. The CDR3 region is CASRGTANTEAFF. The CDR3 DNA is TGTGCCAGCAGAGGGACAGCGAACACTGAAGCTTTCTTT.

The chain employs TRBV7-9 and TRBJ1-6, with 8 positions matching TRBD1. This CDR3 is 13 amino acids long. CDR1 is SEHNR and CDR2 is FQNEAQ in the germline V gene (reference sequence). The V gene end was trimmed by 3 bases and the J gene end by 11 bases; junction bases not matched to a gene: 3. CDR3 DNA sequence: TGTGCCAGCAGCTTGACAGGGGTGGCACCCCTCCACTTT. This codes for CASSLTGVAPLHF. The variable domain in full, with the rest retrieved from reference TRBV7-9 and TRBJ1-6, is DTGVSQNPRHKITKRGQNVTFRCDPISEHNRLYWYRQTLGQGPEFLTYFQNEAQLEKSRLLSDRFSAERPKGSFSTLEIQRTEQGDSAMYLCASSLTGVAPLHFGNGTRLTVT.

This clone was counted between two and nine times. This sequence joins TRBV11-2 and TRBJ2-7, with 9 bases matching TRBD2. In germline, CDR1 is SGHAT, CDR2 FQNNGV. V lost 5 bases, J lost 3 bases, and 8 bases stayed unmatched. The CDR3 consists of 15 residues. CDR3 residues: CASSQAGTSFYEQYF. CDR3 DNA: TGTGCCAGCAGCCAAGCCGGGACTAGCTTCTACGAGCAGTACTTC.

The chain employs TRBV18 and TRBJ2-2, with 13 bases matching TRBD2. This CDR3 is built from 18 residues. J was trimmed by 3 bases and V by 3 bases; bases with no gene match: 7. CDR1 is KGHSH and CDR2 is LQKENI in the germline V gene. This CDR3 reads CASSPRTSGRRDTGELFF. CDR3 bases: TGTGCCAGCTCACCCAGGACTAGCGGGAGACGGGACACCGGGGAGCTGTTTTTT.

The CDR3 spells CASSKPPRHLYEQYF. Here the CDR3 DNA reads TGTGCCAGCAGCAAACCCCCGAGACACCTCTACGAGCAGTACTTC. The chain links TRBV21-1 to TRBJ2-7; TRBD1 is taken as the D call from the table, unchecked against the DNA. TRBV21-1 is a listed pseudogene. This CDR3 is built from 15 residues.

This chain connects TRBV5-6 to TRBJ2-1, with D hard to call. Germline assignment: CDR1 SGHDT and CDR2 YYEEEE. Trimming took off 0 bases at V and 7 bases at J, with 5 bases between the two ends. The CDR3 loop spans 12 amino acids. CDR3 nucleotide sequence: TGTGCCAGCAGCTTGGCTGTGAATGAGCAGTTCTTC. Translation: CASSLAVNEQFF. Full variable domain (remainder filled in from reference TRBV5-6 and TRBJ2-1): DAGVTQSPTHLIKTRGQQVTLRCSPKSGHDTVSWYQQALGQGPQFIFQYYEEEERQRGNFPDRFSGHQFPNYSSELNVNALLLGDSALYLCASSLAVNEQFFGPGTRLTVL.

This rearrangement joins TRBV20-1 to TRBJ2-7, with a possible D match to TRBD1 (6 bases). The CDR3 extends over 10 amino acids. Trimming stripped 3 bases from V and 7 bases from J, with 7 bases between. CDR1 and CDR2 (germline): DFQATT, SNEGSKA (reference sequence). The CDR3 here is CSASDREQYF. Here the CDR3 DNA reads TGCAGTGCTAGTGACAGGGAGCAGTACTTC.

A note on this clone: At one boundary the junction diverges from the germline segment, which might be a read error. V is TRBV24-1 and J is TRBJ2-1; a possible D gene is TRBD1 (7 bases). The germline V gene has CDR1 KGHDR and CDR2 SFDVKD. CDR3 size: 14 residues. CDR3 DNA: TGTGCCCCCAGGGGGGACAACTACTACAATGAGCAGTTCTTC. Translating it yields CAPRGDNYYNEQFF.

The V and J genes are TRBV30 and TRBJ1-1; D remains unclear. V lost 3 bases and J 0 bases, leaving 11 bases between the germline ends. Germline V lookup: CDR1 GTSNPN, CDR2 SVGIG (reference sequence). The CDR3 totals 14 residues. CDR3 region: CAWSRGFMNTEAFF. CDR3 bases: TGTGCCTGGAGCAGAGGATTCATGAACACTGAAGCTTTCTTT.

CDR3 protein: CATKYYGRGQETQYF. The CDR3 DNA sequence: TGTGCCACCAAGTATTATGGCAGGGGGCAAGAGACCCAGTACTTC. This chain uses TRBV19 with TRBJ2-5, with 7 bases fitting TRBD1. Trimming cost V 10 bases and J 2 bases; bases outside gene matches: 13. The CDR3 is made up of 15 amino acids. Germline V gives CDR1 LNHDA, CDR2 SQIVND (reference sequence). The variable domain in full, completed from reference TRBV19 and TRBJ2-5, reads DGGITQSPKYLFRKEGQNVTLSCEQNLNHDAMYWYRQDPGQGLRLIYYSQIVNDFQKGDIAEGYSVSREKKESFPLTVTSAQKNPTAFYLCATKYYGRGQETQYFGPGTRLLVL.

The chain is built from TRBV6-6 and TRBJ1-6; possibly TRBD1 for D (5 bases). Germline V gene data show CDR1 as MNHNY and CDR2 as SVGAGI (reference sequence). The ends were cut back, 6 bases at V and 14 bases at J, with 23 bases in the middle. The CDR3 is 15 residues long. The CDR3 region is CASRPPGGLGEALHF. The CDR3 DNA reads TGTGCCAGCAGGCCACCTGGGGGACTAGGGGAGGCCCTCCACTTT.